The present T cell receptor beta chain was sequenced within a study of blood T cell repertoires in COVID-19. Across the study: Spain, Italy and the United States supplied samples that represented acute and convalescent COVID-19.

This CDR3 is 15 amino acids long. Germline V gene data show CDR1 as SGHRS and CDR2 as YFSETQ. V was clipped by 3 bases and J by 2 bases; unmatched bases: 5. The Seattle site enrolled patients during active infection and followed them longitudinally. In the authors' workflow: Using reference gene primer amplification, nucleated cell counts were estimated. Here immunoSEQ multiplex PCR was the method, and the copy in TCRdb shows in-frame clones only, minus some. That table furnishes V, J and clone size, whereas the DNA furnished D and trimming. Of around 330,000 clones listed, around 88% are singletons. The sequenced sample consisted of peripheral blood. This clonotype was obtained from a woman in her 30s with COVID-19, enrolled during active disease. The rearrangement uses TRBV5-1 and TRBJ1-3; 7 bases align to TRBD1. CDR3 in amino acids: CASSSGGGPGNTIYF. Here the CDR3 DNA reads TGCGCCAGCAGCTCCGGAGGGGGCCCTGGAAACACCATATATTTT.